This entry features one T cell receptor beta chain sequence. No antigen is known for it. With V trimmed by 5 bases and J by 7 bases, 10 bases remained unmatched. The CDR3 runs 15 residues. Germline CDR1 and CDR2: SGHNT and YENEEA. This sample stems from a study of T cells in localized non-small cell lung cancer. Libraries were prepared by immunoSEQ multiplex PCR; TCRdb keeps only in-frame clonotypes and omits some of them. The sample has roughly 38,000 clones, about nine tenths seen once. Study-level results: A median about 50 of the top 100 tumor clones appeared in adjacent lung. A higher density of T cells in blood coincided with extended overall survival. Heterogeneity cannot be ruled out, as sequencing used one tumor region only. Tumor showed lower T cell clonality than uninvolved adjacent lung, where it was highest.

The clonotype comes from a male donor aged 60 or over with stage II lung adenocarcinoma. This chain links TRBV11-3 with TRBJ2-1; the match to TRBD2 covers 8 bases. Specimen: peripheral blood mononuclear cells, collected before any cancer treatment. This chain's CDR3 is CASSPAGAVGNEQFF. The CDR3 coding sequence is TGTGCCAGCAGCCCAGCGGGAGCTGTGGGGAATGAGCAGTTCTTC. The complete variable domain, with remaining parts taken from reference TRBV11-3 and TRBJ2-1, reads EAGVVQSPRYKIIEKKQPVAFWCNPISGHNTLYWYLQNLGQGPELLIRYENEEAVDDSQLPKDRFSAERLKGVDSTLKIQPAELGDSAVYLCASSPAGAVGNEQFFGPGTRLTVL.